Listed below are T cell receptor beta chains from one sample, sequenced in a study of blood T cell repertoires in COVID-19. Produced via immunoSEQ multiplex PCR; TCRdb's table is partial and in-frame only. The sample consists of 250,000 or so clones, nearly 90% of them appearing once. The specimen sequenced was peripheral blood. These receptors were obtained from a woman aged 40 to 50 who had recovered from COVID-19. Each CDR3 is given with its conserved first and last residue. A D gene is named only where the DNA matches it firmly. Size values are once, few and many counts, or a class for expanded clones, and some rows have none.

d_gene	v_gene	j_gene	abundance	CDR3aa	CDR3nt
.	TRBV9	TRBJ2-7	.	CASSVSQGVGEQYF	TGTGCCAGCAGCGTATCGCAGGGTGTCGGCGAGCAGTACTTC
.	TRBV28	TRBJ2-3	.	CASSFSRYTDTQYF	TGTGCCAGCAGTTTTAGCCGTTACACAGATACGCAGTATTTT
TRBD2	TRBV7-2	TRBJ2-2	.	CASSLVAGGGAGELFF	TGTGCCAGCAGCTTAGTTGCGGGGGGCGGTGCCGGGGAGCTGTTTTTT
TRBD1	TRBV11-2	TRBJ1-3	.	CASSSISGGYNTIYF	TGTGCCAGCAGCTCCATCTCAGGGGGGTATAACACCATATATTTT
.	TRBV30	TRBJ2-3	.	CAWSGTGTDTQYF	TGTGCCTGGAGTGGGACAGGCACAGATACGCAGTATTTT
.	TRBV12-3/TRBV12-4	TRBJ1-5	.	CASRFGGNQPQHF	TGTGCCAGCAGATTTGGGGGGAATCAGCCCCAGCATTTT
.	TRBV5-8	TRBJ1-2	.	CASSLFAGKNYGYTF	TGTGCCAGCAGCTTGTTTGCAGGGAAGAACTATGGCTACACCTTC
.	TRBV21-1	TRBJ1-5	.	CASSDPASGRQPQHF	TGTGCCAGCAGCGATCCAGCCTCAGGGCGTCAGCCCCAGCATTTT
TRBD1	TRBV4-3	TRBJ1-6	.	CASSPSGQGVSPLHF	TGCGCCAGCAGCCCCTCTGGGCAGGGGGTTTCACCCCTCCACTTT
.	TRBV10-2	TRBJ1-6	.	CASMQGNSPLHF	TGCGCCAGCATGCAGGGGAATTCACCCCTCCACTTT
TRBD1	TRBV3-1/TRBV3-2	TRBJ1-6	.	CASSMGQNNSPLHF	TGTGCCAGCAGCATGGGACAGAATAATTCACCCCTCCACTTT
.	TRBV5-3	TRBJ2-1	few	CDKRRAPKLPIYNEQFF	TGTGACAAAAGGAGGGCTCCAAAATTACCAATCTACAATGAGCAGTTCTTC
TRBD1	TRBV11-2	TRBJ1-5	.	CASSPDRIGGQPQHF	TGTGCCAGCAGCCCGGACAGGATTGGGGGACAGCCCCAGCATTTT
TRBD1	TRBV11-2	TRBJ2-7	.	CASGRLTGQGYEQYF	TGTGCCAGCGGACGTCTTACCGGACAGGGCTACGAGCAGTACTTC
.	TRBV27	TRBJ1-1	.	CASSLLGSSNTEAFF	TGTGCCAGCAGTTTATTGGGCAGTTCGAACACTGAAGCTTTCTTT
TRBD1	TRBV10-1	TRBJ2-5	.	CASSEYRGETQYF	TGCGCCAGCAGTGAATACAGGGGGGAGACCCAGTACTTC
.	TRBV30	TRBJ1-2	once	CAWSVKGPAFYGYTF	TGTGCCTGGAGTGTTAAGGGGCCCGCTTTCTATGGCTACACCTTC
.	TRBV7-9	TRBJ1-5	.	CASNGGLGNQPQHF	TGTGCCAGCAACGGGGGACTAGGCAATCAGCCCCAGCATTTT
.	TRBV30	TRBJ1-3	.	CAWSVLQGWENTIYF	TGTGCCTGGAGTGTACTACAGGGTTGGGAAAACACCATATATTTT
TRBD1	TRBV10-3	TRBJ1-4	.	CAISERQGANEKLFF	TGTGCCATCAGTGAGAGACAGGGGGCTAATGAAAAACTGTTTTTT
TRBD1	TRBV19	TRBJ1-6	.	CASRDRGGGSPLHF	TGTGCCAGTAGGGACAGGGGAGGAGGTTCACCCCTCCACTTT
TRBD1	TRBV4-1	TRBJ2-3	.	CASSQDRDRGDTQYF	TGCGCCAGCAGCCAAGACAGGGACAGGGGAGATACGCAGTATTTT
TRBD1	TRBV27	TRBJ2-2	.	CASSWGQGSGELFF	TGTGCCAGCAGTTGGGGACAGGGCAGTGGGGAGCTGTTTTTT
.	TRBV4-3	TRBJ2-1	.	CASSPNGFTNNEQFF	TGCGCCAGCAGCCCAAACGGTTTCACGAACAATGAGCAGTTCTTC
.	TRBV18	TRBJ1-2	.	CASSPGQYLYGYTF	TGTGCCAGCTCACCAGGACAGTACCTCTATGGCTACACCTTC
TRBD1	TRBV2	TRBJ2-7	.	CASTGGPAEQYF	TGTGCCAGCACAGGGGGACCAGCCGAGCAGTACTTC
.	TRBV19	TRBJ1-2	.	CASSAYFLPNYGYTF	TGTGCCAGTAGTGCCTACTTCCTCCCTAACTATGGCTACACCTTC
TRBD2	TRBV2	TRBJ2-1	.	CASSERISGGNEQFF	TGTGCCAGCAGTGAACGTATTAGCGGGGGCAATGAGCAGTTCTTC